One sample yielded the 30 T cell receptor beta chains listed below, sequenced in a study of blood T cell repertoires in COVID-19. The method was immunoSEQ multiplex PCR; TCRdb's version includes in-frame clones alone and lacks a portion of them. The repertoire holds about 420,000 clones, with around 90% as singletons. The source material was peripheral blood. All receptors derive from a man aged 18 to 35 with COVID-19, enrolled during active disease.

V usage is TRBV5-5 and J usage is TRBJ1-5; TRBD1 matches at 7 bases. The CDR3 totals 16 residues. Germline trimming cut 1 base from V and 7 bases from J; bases unmatched to any gene: 11. From germline, CDR1 is SGHKS and CDR2 YYEKEE (reference sequence). CDR3 bases: TGTGCCAGCAGCTTGAGTCGGCAGGGGGGAATCCAGCCCCAGCATTTT. As protein: CASSLSRQGGIQPQHF.

The V and J genes are TRBV12-3 or TRBV12-4 and TRBJ2-1, with D unresolved. CDR3 length: 13 residues. Trimming removed 2 bases at V and 4 bases at J, with 6 bases between. CDR3 DNA: TGTGCCAGCAGTTTATCAGTTTACAATGAGCAGTTCTTC. Protein product: CASSLSVYNEQFF.

This clone was counted once. V usage is TRBV18 and J usage is TRBJ2-7, with 7 nucleotides matching TRBD2. Per germline, CDR1 KGHSH and CDR2 LQKENI. The CDR3 is 12 residues long. With V trimmed by 6 bases and J by 6 bases, 5 bases remained unmatched. The CDR3 DNA reads TGTGCCAGCTCGTACACTAGCGTCGAGCAGTACTTC. Translation gives CASSYTSVEQYF.

V gene TRBV7-3 combines with J gene TRBJ1-1; D is unclear. This CDR3 has 14 residues. Germline V gene data show CDR1 as SGHTA and CDR2 as FQGTGA. Trimming took 5 bases from V and 0 from J, leaving 10 bases between them. In DNA, the CDR3 is TGTGCCAGCAGCCAGAGGGTCATGAACACTGAAGCTTTCTTT. It is translated as CASSQRVMNTEAFF.

The CDR3: CASSFRSGELFF. The CDR3, as DNA: TGTGCCAGCAGCTTTCGGTCCGGGGAGCTGTTTTTT. The chain is built from TRBV7-9 and TRBJ2-2; D gene uncertain. This CDR3 is built from 12 residues. The V gene lost 3 bases and the J gene lost 6 bases, with 5 bases spanning the gap. CDR1 is SEHNR, CDR2 FQNEAQ, per germline (reference sequence).

The J gene is TRBJ1-5, the V gene TRBV2, with a weak D call TRBD1 (6 bases). The V and J ends lost 6 bases and 1 base respectively, with 7 bases between them. Germline CDR1 is SNHLY and CDR2 is FYNNEI. The length of the CDR3 is 13 residues. CDR3 in amino acids: CASRQGSNQPQHF. CDR3 nucleotide sequence: TGTGCCAGCAGGCAGGGGAGCAATCAGCCCCAGCATTTT.

The chain links TRBV10-1 to TRBJ2-7; TRBD2 is a possible D gene (5 bases). The CDR3 extends over 15 amino acids. Trimming took off 6 bases at V and 4 bases at J, with 19 bases between the two ends. Looked up from germline, CDR1 is WNHNN and CDR2 is SYGVQD (reference sequence). The CDR3 DNA reads TGCGCCAGCAGCCCCTCGGTCCCCGGAGGATACGAGCAGTACTTC. Residues: CASSPSVPGGYEQYF.

The chain combines TRBV7-2 with TRBJ2-1, with 10 bases that match TRBD2. CDR1 is SGHTA and CDR2 is FQGNSA in the germline V gene. This CDR3 has 17 residues. V trimming: 4 bases; J trimming: 1 base; junction bases outside the gene matches: 7. The CDR3 reads CASSSILLAGSYNEQFF. CDR3 coding DNA: TGTGCCAGCAGCTCCATCTTACTAGCGGGGTCCTACAATGAGCAGTTCTTC. Together with reference TRBV7-2 and TRBJ2-1, the CDR3 gives the full variable domain: GAGVSQSPSNKVTEKGKDVELRCDPISGHTALYWYRQSLGQGLEFLIYFQGNSAPDKSGLPSDRFSAERTGGSVSTLTIQRTQQEDSAVYLCASSSILLAGSYNEQFFGPGTRLTVL.

This clone was seen more than once but under ten times. This chain connects TRBV7-9 to TRBJ2-7, with D possibly being TRBD2 (5 bases). CDR1 is SEHNR, CDR2 FQNEAQ, per germline (reference sequence). The CDR3 consists of 15 residues. With 7 bases removed from V and 2 bases from J, the gap between germline ends came to 18 bases. Here the CDR3 reads CASNIEGGSTYEQYF. DNA of the CDR3: TGTGCCAGCAACATAGAGGGTGGGAGTACCTACGAGCAGTACTTC.

The chain has TRBV19 and TRBJ1-3; the D is unclear. The CDR3 is 14 amino acids. Deletions cut 6 bases from V and 0 bases from J, with 9 bases between. The germline V gene has CDR1 LNHDA and CDR2 SQIVND (reference sequence). The CDR3 here is CASRPFSSGNTIYF. CDR3 bases: TGTGCCAGTAGACCGTTCAGCTCTGGAAACACCATATATTTT.

This clone occurred once. J is TRBJ1-3 and V is TRBV7-9; D is uncertain. V dropped 5 bases and J dropped 0 bases, with 14 bases sitting between them. This CDR3 spans 16 amino acids. CDR1 SEHNR and CDR2 FQNEAQ come from the germline V gene (reference sequence). This chain's CDR3 is CASSPSLFYSGNTIYF. In DNA form, the CDR3 reads TGTGCCAGCAGCCCCTCCCTGTTTTACTCTGGAAACACCATATATTTT.

The chain has TRBV5-4 and TRBJ2-7; TRBD1 agrees at 7 bases. The V gene's germline CDR1 is SGHNT and CDR2 YYREEE (reference sequence). With 5 bases clipped from V and 5 bases from J, the junction kept 4 bases outside the gene matches. CDR3 length: 12 amino acids. The CDR3 loop is CASSIGGNEQYF. The CDR3 DNA is TGTGCCAGCAGTATAGGGGGCAACGAGCAGTACTTC.

This chain links TRBV19 with TRBJ2-2, with a tentative D call TRBD1 (5 bases). Germline V gene data show CDR1 as LNHDA and CDR2 as SQIVND (reference sequence). The CDR3 contains 16 residues. Between the trimmed V and J ends, which lost 1 base and 4 bases, there was a span of 13 bases. CDR3: CASSIATRTPTGELFF. The CDR3 region has the DNA TGTGCCAGTAGTATAGCGACAAGGACACCCACCGGGGAGCTGTTTTTT.

This clone appeared a single time. The chain is built from TRBV9 and TRBJ2-1, with 9 bases identical to TRBD2. V lost 3 bases and J lost 2; bases outside the gene matches: 3. The germline V gene has CDR1 SGDLS and CDR2 YYNGEE. The CDR3 contains 15 residues. The CDR3 DNA sequence: TGTGCCAGCAGCGGGATAGCGGGAGCCTACAATGAGCAGTTCTTC. It is translated as CASSGIAGAYNEQFF.

V usage is TRBV7-9 and J usage is TRBJ1-4; D not resolved. Deletions cut 5 bases from V and 3 bases from J, with 16 bases between. The CDR3 totals 16 residues. Looked up from germline, CDR1 is SEHNR and CDR2 is FQNEAQ (reference sequence). CDR3 loop: CASSMQNAASNEKLFF. CDR3 in DNA: TGTGCCAGCAGCATGCAAAACGCGGCCTCTAATGAAAAACTGTTTTTT.

A note on this clone: At one of its ends the junction is not consistent with the germline gene, which may arise from a read error. V is TRBV27 and J is TRBJ1-1; weak D call: TRBD1 (6 bases). This CDR3 is 15 amino acids long. Germline V gene sequence: CDR1 MNHEY, CDR2 SMNVEV (reference sequence). The CDR3 here is CASRLSGTLNTEAFF. CDR3 coding DNA: TGTGCCAGCAGGTTATCCGGGACACTGAACACTGAAGCTTTCTTT.

The chain couples TRBV5-1 to TRBJ2-3; D is undetermined. Germline V gene sequence: CDR1 SGHRS, CDR2 YFSETQ. Between the trimmed V and J ends, which lost 4 bases and 6 bases, there was a span of 6 bases. CDR3 length: 11 amino acids. The CDR3 here is CASSAGDTQYF. Here the CDR3 DNA reads TGCGCCAGCAGCGCCGGGGATACGCAGTATTTT.

The V and J genes are TRBV3-1 (or the pseudogene TRBV3-2) and TRBJ2-7, with 13 positions matching TRBD2. The junction had 5 bases not matched to a gene; V was cut back by 2 bases and J by 1 base. Looked up from germline, CDR1 is LGHDT and CDR2 is YNNKEL (reference sequence). The CDR3 runs to 17 residues. The CDR3 DNA reads as TGTGCCAGCAGCCAACGACTAGCGGGGGGTTTATCCTACGAGCAGTACTTC. The encoded protein is CASSQRLAGGLSYEQYF.

The chain carries TRBV4-1 and TRBJ2-2; tentative D call: TRBD1 (5 bases). CDR1 is MGHRA and CDR2 is YSYEKL in the germline V gene. Trimming took 4 bases from V and 1 from J, leaving 10 bases between them. The CDR3 totals 15 residues. This CDR3 is CASSLSRVNTGELFF. CDR3 sequence (DNA): TGCGCCAGCAGCCTTTCCAGGGTGAACACCGGGGAGCTGTTTTTT.

The chain recombines TRBV7-9 with TRBJ1-2; tentative D call: TRBD1 (5 bases). V lost 1 base, J lost 8 bases, and 11 bases lay in between. CDR3 length: 13 residues. Germline V CDR1 and CDR2: SEHNR, FQNEAQ (reference sequence). The CDR3 nucleotides read TGTGCCAGCAGCTTAGGACAGCCCCACGGCTACACCTTC. Encoded protein: CASSLGQPHGYTF.

V is TRBV6-1 and J is TRBJ2-2; D uncertain. Between the trimmed V and J ends, which lost 2 bases and 7 bases, there was a span of 5 bases. CDR1 and CDR2 (germline): MNHNS, SASEGT. The CDR3 runs to 12 residues. The CDR3 sequence is CASSEQIGELFF. The DNA of the CDR3 is TGTGCCAGCAGTGAACAGATCGGGGAGCTGTTTTTT.

This clone has just a few counts. A much larger clone is a single base away; this may be a read error. V is TRBV7-2 and J is TRBJ2-7, with 11 bases fitting TRBD2. This CDR3 is built from 15 residues. J lost 0 bases, V lost 5 bases, and 3 bases had no gene match. Per germline, CDR1 SGHTA and CDR2 FQGNSA. The CDR3 here is CASSQTSGSSYEQYF. The CDR3, as DNA: TGTGCCAGCAGCCAAACTAGCGGGAGCTCCTACGAGCAGTACTTC.

The rearrangement joins TRBV7-2 to TRBJ2-1; TRBD2 matches 7 bases. Germline CDR1 reads SGHTA; CDR2 reads FQGNSA. This CDR3 is 15 amino acids long. The V segment lost 1 base and the J segment 7 bases; nucleotides outside the gene matches: 7. For the CDR3, the DNA is TGTGCCAGCAGCTTAGTTAGGACTAGTTCAAATGAGCAGTTCTTC. Protein product: CASSLVRTSSNEQFF.

The CDR3 DNA reads as TGTGCCAGCAGCCCCTGGGGGACAGGCCCCCACGGCTACACCTTC. Protein product: CASSPWGTGPHGYTF. J is TRBJ1-2 and V is TRBV7-8; TRBD1 matches 8 bases. This CDR3 has 15 amino acids. V lost 5 bases to trimming and J lost 8 bases; unmatched junction nucleotides: 13. CDR1 is SGHVS and CDR2 is FQNEAQ in the germline V gene.

This chain links TRBV27 with TRBJ1-1; a possible D gene is TRBD1 (5 bases). The germline V gene encodes CDR1 MNHEY and CDR2 SMNVEV (reference sequence). CDR3 size: 14 residues. V shed 5 bases and J shed 0 bases, with 10 bases lying between them. The CDR3: CASSTRQMNTEAFF. Here the CDR3 DNA reads TGTGCCAGCAGTACAAGACAGATGAACACTGAAGCTTTCTTT.

The chain combines TRBV27 with TRBJ2-7; possibly TRBD2 for D (6 bases). The CDR3 contains 12 residues. Germline V gives CDR1 MNHEY, CDR2 SMNVEV (reference sequence). Between the trimmed V and J ends, which lost 4 bases and 6 bases, there was a span of 10 bases. CDR3 DNA sequence: TGTGCCAGCAGTTGGCAGGGAGGCGAGCAGTACTTC. This codes for CASSWQGGEQYF.

Regarding this clone: An end of the junction differs from the germline gene, which may be a read error. The CDR3 region has the DNA TGTGCCACCGGGACTAGATCCTTCGAGCAGTACTTC. Protein sequence: CATGTRSFEQYF. The genes are TRBV10-3 and TRBJ2-7; 8 bases align to TRBD2. The CDR3 runs 12 residues. The V gene's germline CDR1 is ENHRY and CDR2 SYGVKD.

The V call is TRBV5-5, the J call TRBJ1-4; 8 nucleotides agree with TRBD1. V lost 4 bases to trimming and J lost 9 bases; unmatched junction nucleotides: 11. Germline V CDR1 and CDR2: SGHKS, YYEKEE (reference sequence). The CDR3 is made up of 15 amino acids. The CDR3 reads CASSRGQGEAKKLFF. Written as DNA, the CDR3 is TGTGCCAGCAGCCGTGGACAGGGAGAGGCCAAAAAACTGTTTTTT.

V is TRBV11-2 and J is TRBJ2-1; 8 bases are a match to TRBD1. V lost 4 bases and J lost 3; bases outside the gene matches: 5. Germline V lookup: CDR1 SGHAT, CDR2 FQNNGV. The CDR3 has 15 residues. The CDR3 nucleotides are TGTGCCAGCAGCTCCACGGGACAGGTCTACAATGAGCAGTTCTTC. This encodes CASSSTGQVYNEQFF.

The chain carries TRBV11-3 and TRBJ2-2, with D tentatively TRBD1 (6 bases). The CDR3 extends over 14 amino acids. V was trimmed by 1 base and J by 7 bases, leaving 10 bases between them. The germline V gene has CDR1 SGHNT and CDR2 YENEEA. CDR3 protein: CASSLGRQVGELFF. Written as DNA, the CDR3 is TGTGCCAGCAGCTTAGGGAGACAGGTCGGGGAGCTGTTTTTT.